Below are 18 T cell receptor beta chains sequenced from a single sample in a study of cytomegalovirus exposure and HLA in healthy donors. The PCR ran on 60 Vbeta and 13 Jbeta primers. Method: immunoSEQ multiplex PCR; TCRdb's copy keeps in-frame clones and lacks some. The sample lists some 190,000 clones; about 81% were seen once. What was sequenced was PBMCs. The receptors shown here come from a middle-aged man in good health and CMV-seronegative.

This clone was seen only once. J is TRBJ1-4 and V is TRBV6-5, with a possible D match to TRBD1 (5 bases). Germline CDR1 and CDR2: MNHEY and SVGAGI. CDR3 length: 16 residues. V was cut by 0 bases and J by 0 bases, with 8 bases left in between. CDR3 amino acids: CASSYSTGATNEKLFF. The CDR3 DNA reads TGTGCCAGCAGTTACTCCACAGGCGCAACTAATGAAAAACTGTTTTTT.

The rearrangement links TRBV28 to TRBJ1-2; D call uncertain. The CDR3 covers 13 residues. V shed 5 bases and J shed 8 bases, with 15 bases lying between them. CDR1 and CDR2 from the germline V gene are MDHEN and SYDVKM. CDR3 protein: CASSPRAGKGYTF. CDR3 bases: TGTGCCAGCAGTCCCCGCGCGGGAAAAGGCTACACCTTC.

This clone was recorded only once. The chain combines TRBV6-5 with TRBJ1-1, with D unresolved. Looked up from germline, CDR1 is MNHEY and CDR2 is SVGAGI. Trimming removed 8 bases from V and 1 base from J, with 5 bases in between. This CDR3 has 11 amino acids. CDR3 DNA sequence: TGTGCCAGCTATCGGAACACTGAAGCTTTCTTT. Protein product: CASYRNTEAFF.

In its sample, this clone was seen once. CDR3 sequence: CASSFVRGLRTEAFF. The CDR3 nucleotides are TGTGCCAGCAGCTTTGTGCGAGGGCTGAGAACTGAAGCTTTCTTT. V is TRBV7-9 and J is TRBJ1-1; D is ambiguous. Germline V gene sequence: CDR1 SEHNR, CDR2 FQNEAQ (reference sequence). Trimming shortened V by 3 bases and J by 5 bases, and 16 bases separated the two germline ends. The CDR3 sequence is 15 residues long.

The chain is built from TRBV30 and TRBJ1-5, with D possibly being TRBD1 (6 bases). The V gene's germline CDR1 is GTSNPN and CDR2 SVGIG (reference sequence). The CDR3 totals 14 residues. V was pared by 3 bases and J by 4 bases, with 13 bases between. The CDR3: CAWREQGRNQPQHF. CDR3 nucleotides: TGTGCCTGGAGGGAACAGGGTCGGAATCAGCCCCAGCATTTT.

V is TRBV4-2 and J is TRBJ1-6; 7 bases agree with TRBD1. CDR3 length: 16 amino acids. Unmatched junction bases numbered 4, after V lost 0 bases and J lost 5 bases. In germline, CDR1 is LGHNA, CDR2 YNFKEQ. CDR3: CASSQEGTADNSPLHF. The CDR3 region has the DNA TGTGCCAGCAGCCAAGAGGGGACAGCCGATAATTCACCCCTCCACTTT.

The chain couples TRBV28 to TRBJ1-1, with 9 bases matching TRBD1. The CDR3 length is 15 residues. The germline V gene has CDR1 MDHEN and CDR2 SYDVKM. V was pared by 3 bases and J by 2 bases, with 4 bases of the junction left unmatched. CDR3 DNA: TGTGCCAGCAGTTTCCGGGACAGGGTAAACACTGAAGCTTTCTTT. It specifies CASSFRDRVNTEAFF.

The chain recombines TRBV7-9 with TRBJ2-3; 11 nucleotides line up with TRBD1. The J segment lost 2 bases and the V segment lost 5 bases, leaving 12 bases of the junction unmatched. In germline, CDR1 is SEHNR, CDR2 FQNEAQ (reference sequence). CDR3 length: 18 amino acids. The CDR3 region is CASSQGQGAGLITDTQYF. The CDR3 nucleotides read TGTGCCAGCAGCCAAGGACAGGGGGCGGGACTGATCACAGATACGCAGTATTTT.

The chain joins TRBV19 to TRBJ1-1, with D perhaps TRBD1 (6 bases). The V end lost 3 bases, the J end lost 4 bases, and 12 bases lay between the germline ends. CDR3 size: 14 residues. CDR1 LNHDA and CDR2 SQIVND come from the germline V gene (reference sequence). The chain's CDR3 is CASSIARGATEAFF. The CDR3 DNA reads as TGTGCCAGTAGTATTGCTCGGGGGGCCACTGAAGCTTTCTTT. Based on the CDR3 plus reference TRBV19 and TRBJ1-1, the full variable domain is DGGITQSPKYLFRKEGQNVTLSCEQNLNHDAMYWYRQDPGQGLRLIYYSQIVNDFQKGDIAEGYSVSREKKESFPLTVTSAQKNPTAFYLCASSIARGATEAFFGQGTRLTVV.

The chain links TRBV11-3 to TRBJ2-2; a possible D gene is TRBD1 (6 bases). V was trimmed by 6 bases and J by 9 bases, leaving 14 bases between them. There are 13 residues in the CDR3. Germline V CDR1 and CDR2: SGHNT, YENEEA. The DNA of the CDR3 is TGTGCCAGCAGAAATACAGGGTACTGGGAGCTGTTTTTT. This gives the protein CASRNTGYWELFF.

The chain joins TRBV5-1 to TRBJ2-7; TRBD1 is a possible D gene (6 bases). Looked up from germline, CDR1 is SGHRS and CDR2 is YFSETQ. This CDR3 is built from 15 residues. The germline V and J ends were trimmed by 2 bases and 4 bases, with 16 bases remaining between them. The CDR3 sequence is CASSFRDTALYEQYF. CDR3 nucleotides: TGCGCCAGCAGCTTCCGGGACACCGCCTTGTACGAGCAGTACTTC.

This clone was observed a single time. The chain combines TRBV10-2 with TRBJ1-1; no clear D. From germline, CDR1 is WSHSY and CDR2 SAAADI. The V gene lost 2 bases and the J gene lost 1 base, with 8 bases spanning the gap. The CDR3 covers 14 residues. CDR3 coding DNA: TGCGCCAGCAGTGAGGTTGGGAGGAACACTGAAGCTTTCTTT. Translation gives CASSEVGRNTEAFF.

V usage is TRBV5-4 and J usage is TRBJ2-5; D might be TRBD2 (5 bases). Deletions cut 4 bases from V and 2 bases from J, with 21 bases between. The germline CDR1 and CDR2 sequences are SGHNT and YYREEE (reference sequence). The CDR3 has 17 amino acids. CDR3 nucleotides: TGTGCCAGCAGCCACGATCCTCGACCTGGCGGGCAAGAGACCCAGTACTTC. It encodes CASSHDPRPGGQETQYF.

V and J are TRBV11-2 and TRBJ2-5, with a tentative D call TRBD2 (6 bases). The DNA end is a closer match to TRBJ2-7, so the J assignment may be wrong. Germline CDR1 SGHAT, CDR2 FQNNGV. The CDR3 runs to 13 residues. The CDR3 region is CASSLGLVHEQYF. As DNA, the CDR3 is TGTGCCAGCAGCTTAGGACTAGTCCACGAGCAGTACTTC.

V gene TRBV6-5 combines with J gene TRBJ1-5; a possible D gene is TRBD1 (6 bases). Germline-derived CDR1 and CDR2 are MNHEY and SVGAGI. V was trimmed by 7 bases and J by 3 bases, leaving 13 bases between them. This CDR3 is 14 amino acids long. CDR3 in amino acids: CASKPTGFNQPQHF. DNA for the CDR3: TGTGCCAGCAAGCCTACAGGGTTCAATCAGCCCCAGCATTTT.

This clone was observed once. The J gene is TRBJ2-1, the V gene TRBV29-1; perhaps TRBD2 as D (6 bases). V lost 5 bases to trimming and J lost 4 bases, with 12 bases between them. The CDR3 runs to 13 residues. The V gene's germline CDR1 is SQVTM and CDR2 ANQGSEA. CDR3 bases: TGCAGCGTTCTCCGGGACTCGTACAATGAGCAGTTCTTC. Amino acid sequence: CSVLRDSYNEQFF.

The V call is TRBV11-2, the J call TRBJ2-1; 7 nucleotides agree with TRBD2. Germline values: CDR1 SGHAT, CDR2 FQNNGV. This CDR3 region has 14 residues. V trimming: 0 bases; J trimming: 6 bases; junction bases outside the gene matches: 2. The CDR3 here is CASSLEAGSNEQFF. CDR3 coding DNA: TGTGCCAGCAGCTTAGAAGCGGGGAGCAATGAGCAGTTCTTC.

The chain uses TRBV28 and TRBJ2-2, with D maybe TRBD1 (6 bases). The V and J ends lost 6 bases and 6 bases respectively, with 20 bases between them. The germline V gene has CDR1 MDHEN and CDR2 SYDVKM. The CDR3 totals 16 residues. In DNA form, the CDR3 reads TGTGCCAGCAGCCCAGGGGCATTCAGTGAACCCGGGGAGCTGTTTTTT. It is translated as CASSPGAFSEPGELFF.